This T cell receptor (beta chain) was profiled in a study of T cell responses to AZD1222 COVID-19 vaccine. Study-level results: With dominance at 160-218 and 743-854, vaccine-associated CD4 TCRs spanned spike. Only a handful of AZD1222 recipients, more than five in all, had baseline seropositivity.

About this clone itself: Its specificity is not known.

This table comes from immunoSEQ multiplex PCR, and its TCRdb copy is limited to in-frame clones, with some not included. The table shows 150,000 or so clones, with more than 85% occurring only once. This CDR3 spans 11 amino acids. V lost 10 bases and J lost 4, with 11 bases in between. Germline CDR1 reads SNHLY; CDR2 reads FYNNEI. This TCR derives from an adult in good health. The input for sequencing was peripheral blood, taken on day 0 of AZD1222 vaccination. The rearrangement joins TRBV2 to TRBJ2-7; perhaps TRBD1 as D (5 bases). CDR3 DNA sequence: TGTGCCACCAGGGCGGATTACGAGCAGTACTTC. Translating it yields CATRADYEQYF.